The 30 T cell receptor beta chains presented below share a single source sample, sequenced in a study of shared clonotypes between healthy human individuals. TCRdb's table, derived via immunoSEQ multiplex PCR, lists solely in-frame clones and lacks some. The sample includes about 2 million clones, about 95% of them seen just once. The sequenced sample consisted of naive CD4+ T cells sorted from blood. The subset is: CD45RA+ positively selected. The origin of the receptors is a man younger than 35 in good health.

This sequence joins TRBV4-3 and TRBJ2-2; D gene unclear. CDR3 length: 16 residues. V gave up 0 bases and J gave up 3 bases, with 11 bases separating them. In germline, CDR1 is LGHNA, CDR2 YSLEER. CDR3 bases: TGCGCCAGCAGCCAAGATTACAGCGTCGACACCGGGGAGCTGTTTTTT. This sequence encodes CASSQDYSVDTGELFF.

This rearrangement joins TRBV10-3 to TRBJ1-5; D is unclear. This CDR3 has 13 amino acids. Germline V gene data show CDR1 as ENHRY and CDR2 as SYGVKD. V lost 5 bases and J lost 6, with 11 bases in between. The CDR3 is CAISPAEGQPQHF. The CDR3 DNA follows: TGTGCCATCAGTCCCGCAGAAGGTCAGCCCCAGCATTTT.

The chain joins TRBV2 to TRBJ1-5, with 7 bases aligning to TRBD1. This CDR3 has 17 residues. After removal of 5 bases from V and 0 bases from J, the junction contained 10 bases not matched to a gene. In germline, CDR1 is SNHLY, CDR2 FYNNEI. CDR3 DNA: TGTGCCAGCAGTTGGGACAGTTCGATCAATAGCAATCAGCCCCAGCATTTT. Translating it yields CASSWDSSINSNQPQHF.

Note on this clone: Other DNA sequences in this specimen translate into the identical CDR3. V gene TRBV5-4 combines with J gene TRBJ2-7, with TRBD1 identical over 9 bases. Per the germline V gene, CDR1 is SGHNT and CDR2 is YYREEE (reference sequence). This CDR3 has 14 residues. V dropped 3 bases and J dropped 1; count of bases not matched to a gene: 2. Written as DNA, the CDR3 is TGTGCCAGCAGCTCCGGGACAGGGTCCTACGAGCAGTACTTC. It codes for CASSSGTGSYEQYF.

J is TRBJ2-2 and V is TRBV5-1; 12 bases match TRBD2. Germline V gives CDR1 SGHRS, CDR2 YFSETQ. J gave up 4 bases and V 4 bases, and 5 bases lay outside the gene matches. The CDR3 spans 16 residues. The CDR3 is CASSPSLAGGTGELFF. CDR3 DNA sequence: TGCGCCAGCAGCCCCTCACTAGCGGGGGGCACCGGGGAGCTGTTTTTT.

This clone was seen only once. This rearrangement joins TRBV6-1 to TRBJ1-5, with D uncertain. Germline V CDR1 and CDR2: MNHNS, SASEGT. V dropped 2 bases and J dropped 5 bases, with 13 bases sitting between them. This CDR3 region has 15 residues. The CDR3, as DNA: TGTGCCAGCAGTGAAATCGGAGACCGGTATCAGCCCCAGCATTTT. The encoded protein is CASSEIGDRYQPQHF.

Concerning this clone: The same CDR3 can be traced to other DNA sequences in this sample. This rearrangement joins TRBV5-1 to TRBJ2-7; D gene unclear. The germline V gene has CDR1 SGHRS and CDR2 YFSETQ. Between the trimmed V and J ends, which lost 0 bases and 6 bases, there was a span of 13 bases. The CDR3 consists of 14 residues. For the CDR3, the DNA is TGCGCCAGCAGCTTGGATTCGGGTATCGGCGAGCAGTACTTC. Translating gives CASSLDSGIGEQYF.

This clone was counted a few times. In DNA form, the CDR3 reads TGTGCCAGCAGTTCCGGGACAGGGGTCGATAATTCACCCCTCCACTTT. Translating gives CASSSGTGVDNSPLHF. The chain joins TRBV28 to TRBJ1-6; 10 bases are shared with TRBD1. CDR3 size: 16 residues. V was pared by 4 bases and J by 5 bases, with 5 bases of the junction left unmatched. Germline CDR1 is MDHEN and CDR2 is SYDVKM.

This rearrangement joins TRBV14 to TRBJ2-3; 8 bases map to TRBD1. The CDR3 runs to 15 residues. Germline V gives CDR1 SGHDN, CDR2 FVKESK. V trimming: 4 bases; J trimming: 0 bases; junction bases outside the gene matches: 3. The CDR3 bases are TGTGCCAGCAGCCGACAGGGGCGGAGCACAGATACGCAGTATTTT. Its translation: CASSRQGRSTDTQYF.

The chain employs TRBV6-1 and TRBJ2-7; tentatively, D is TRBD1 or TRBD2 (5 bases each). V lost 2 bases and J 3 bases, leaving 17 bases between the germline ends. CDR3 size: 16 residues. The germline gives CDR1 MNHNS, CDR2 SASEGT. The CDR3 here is CASSEMMTARGYEQYF. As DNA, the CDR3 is TGTGCCAGCAGTGAAATGATGACGGCGAGGGGCTACGAGCAGTACTTC.

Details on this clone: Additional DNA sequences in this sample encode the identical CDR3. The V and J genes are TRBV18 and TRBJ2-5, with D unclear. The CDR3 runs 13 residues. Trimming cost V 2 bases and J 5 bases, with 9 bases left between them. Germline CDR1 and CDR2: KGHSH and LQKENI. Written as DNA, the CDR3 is TGTGCCAGCTCACCAGGACCGGCGGAGACCCAGTACTTC. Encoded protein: CASSPGPAETQYF.

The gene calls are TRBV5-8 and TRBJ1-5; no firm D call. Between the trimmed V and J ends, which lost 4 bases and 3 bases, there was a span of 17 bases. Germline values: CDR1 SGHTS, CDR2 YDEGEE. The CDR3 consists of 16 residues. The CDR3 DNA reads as TGTGCCAGCAGCCCCGGGAATCGGGAATTCAATCAGCCCCAGCATTTT. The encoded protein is CASSPGNREFNQPQHF.

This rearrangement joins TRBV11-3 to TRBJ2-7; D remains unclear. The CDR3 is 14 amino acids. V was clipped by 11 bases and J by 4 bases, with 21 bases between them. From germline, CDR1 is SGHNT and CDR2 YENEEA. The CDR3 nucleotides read TGTGCCCCTGAGAAAGAACGGCGCCGATACGAGCAGTACTTC. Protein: CAPEKERRRYEQYF.

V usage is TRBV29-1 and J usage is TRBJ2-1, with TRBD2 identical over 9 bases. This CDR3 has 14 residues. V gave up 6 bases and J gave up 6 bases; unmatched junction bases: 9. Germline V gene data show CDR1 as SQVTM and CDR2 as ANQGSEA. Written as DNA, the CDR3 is TGCAGCGTCACCGGGACTAGCAGGTTCAATGAGCAGTTCTTC. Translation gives CSVTGTSRFNEQFF.

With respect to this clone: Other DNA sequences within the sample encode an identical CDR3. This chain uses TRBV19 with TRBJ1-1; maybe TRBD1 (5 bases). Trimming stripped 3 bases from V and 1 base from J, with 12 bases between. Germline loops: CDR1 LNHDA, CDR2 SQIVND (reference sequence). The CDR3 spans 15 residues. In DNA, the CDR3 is TGTGCCAGTAGTATTGGGGGTACTCGGAACACTGAAGCTTTCTTT. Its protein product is CASSIGGTRNTEAFF.

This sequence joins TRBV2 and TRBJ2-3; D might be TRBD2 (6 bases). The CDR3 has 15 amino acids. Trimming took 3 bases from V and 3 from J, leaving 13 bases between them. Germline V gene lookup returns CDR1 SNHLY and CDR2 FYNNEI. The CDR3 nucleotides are TGTGCCAGCAGTGACGGCGGGATTAATACAGATACGCAGTATTTT. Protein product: CASSDGGINTDTQYF.

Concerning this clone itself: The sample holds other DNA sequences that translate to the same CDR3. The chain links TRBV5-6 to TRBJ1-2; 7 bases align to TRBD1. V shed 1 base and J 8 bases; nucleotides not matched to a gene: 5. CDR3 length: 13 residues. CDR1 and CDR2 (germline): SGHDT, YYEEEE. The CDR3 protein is CASSLRQGGGYTF. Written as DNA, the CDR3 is TGTGCCAGCAGCTTGCGACAGGGAGGCGGCTACACCTTC.

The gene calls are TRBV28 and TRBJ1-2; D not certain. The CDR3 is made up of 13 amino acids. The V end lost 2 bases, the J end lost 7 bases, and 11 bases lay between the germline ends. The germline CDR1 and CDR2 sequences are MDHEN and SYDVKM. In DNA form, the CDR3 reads TGTGCCAGCAGTTTAGGACCTGAGGGTGGCTACACCTTC. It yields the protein CASSLGPEGGYTF.

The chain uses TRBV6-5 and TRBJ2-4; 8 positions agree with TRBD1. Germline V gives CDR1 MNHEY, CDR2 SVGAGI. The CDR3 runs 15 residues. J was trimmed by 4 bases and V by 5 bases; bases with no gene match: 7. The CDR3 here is CASSLGGTGKNIQYF. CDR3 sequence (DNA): TGTGCCAGCAGTCTAGGGGGGACAGGAAAAAACATTCAGTACTTC.

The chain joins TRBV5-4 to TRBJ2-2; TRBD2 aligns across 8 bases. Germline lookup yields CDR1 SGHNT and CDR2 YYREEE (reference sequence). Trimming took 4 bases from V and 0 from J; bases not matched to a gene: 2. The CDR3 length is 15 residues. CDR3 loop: CASSTGLANTGELFF. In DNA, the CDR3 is TGTGCCAGCAGCACGGGACTAGCGAACACCGGGGAGCTGTTTTTT.

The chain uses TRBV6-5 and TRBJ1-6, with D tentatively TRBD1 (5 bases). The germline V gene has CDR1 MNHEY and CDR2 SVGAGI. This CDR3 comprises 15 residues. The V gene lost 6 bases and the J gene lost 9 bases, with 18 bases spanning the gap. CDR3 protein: CASRTQGRGSSPLHF. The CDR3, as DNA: TGTGCCAGCAGAACCCAGGGACGAGGTAGTTCACCCCTCCACTTT.

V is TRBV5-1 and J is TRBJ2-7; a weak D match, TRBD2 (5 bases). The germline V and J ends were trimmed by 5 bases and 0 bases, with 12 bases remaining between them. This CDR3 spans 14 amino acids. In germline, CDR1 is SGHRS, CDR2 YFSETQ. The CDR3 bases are TGCGCCAGCAGTATGGACTTTAGCTCCTACGAGCAGTACTTC. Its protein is CASSMDFSSYEQYF.

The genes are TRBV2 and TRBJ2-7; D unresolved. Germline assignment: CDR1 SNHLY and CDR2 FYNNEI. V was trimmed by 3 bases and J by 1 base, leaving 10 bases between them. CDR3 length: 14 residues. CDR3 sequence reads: CASSDWAESYEQYF. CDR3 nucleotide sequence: TGTGCCAGCAGTGATTGGGCGGAGTCCTACGAGCAGTACTTC. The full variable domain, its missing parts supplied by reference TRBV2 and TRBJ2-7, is EPEVTQTPSHQVTQMGQEVILRCVPISNHLYFYWYRQILGQKVEFLVSFYNNEISEKSEIFDDQFSVERPDGSNFTLKIRSTKLEDSAMYFCASSDWAESYEQYFGPGTRLTVT.

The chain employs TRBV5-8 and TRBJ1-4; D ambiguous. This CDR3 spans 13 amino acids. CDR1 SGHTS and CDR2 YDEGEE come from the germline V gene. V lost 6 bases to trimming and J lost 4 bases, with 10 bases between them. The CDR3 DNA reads TGTGCCAGCATTCATCAACTTAATGAAAAACTGTTTTTT. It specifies CASIHQLNEKLFF.

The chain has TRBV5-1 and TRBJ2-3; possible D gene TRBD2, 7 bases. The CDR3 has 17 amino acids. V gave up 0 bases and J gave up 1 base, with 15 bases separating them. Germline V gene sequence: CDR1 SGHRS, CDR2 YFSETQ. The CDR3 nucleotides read TGCGCCAGCAGCTTGGAGGCGGGGGCCTCTGGCACAGATACGCAGTATTTT. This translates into CASSLEAGASGTDTQYF.

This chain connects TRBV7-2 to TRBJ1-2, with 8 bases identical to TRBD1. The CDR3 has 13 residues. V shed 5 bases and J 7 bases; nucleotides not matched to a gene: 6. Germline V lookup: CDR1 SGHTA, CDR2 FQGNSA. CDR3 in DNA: TGTGCCAGCAGCCGCGGACAGGGCGCTGGCTACACCTTC. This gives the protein CASSRGQGAGYTF.

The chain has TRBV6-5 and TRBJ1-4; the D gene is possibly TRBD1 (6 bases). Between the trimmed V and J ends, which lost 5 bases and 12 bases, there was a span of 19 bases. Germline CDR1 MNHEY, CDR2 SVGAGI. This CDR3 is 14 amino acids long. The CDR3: CASSLDRLMNELFF. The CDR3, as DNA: TGTGCCAGCAGTCTCGACAGGTTAATGAATGAACTGTTTTTT.

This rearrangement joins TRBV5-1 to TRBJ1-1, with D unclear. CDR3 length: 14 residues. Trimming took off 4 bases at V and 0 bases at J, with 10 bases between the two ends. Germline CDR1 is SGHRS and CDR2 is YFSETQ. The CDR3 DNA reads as TGCGCCAGCAGCCCCTCCTTGATGAACACTGAAGCTTTCTTT. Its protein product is CASSPSLMNTEAFF.

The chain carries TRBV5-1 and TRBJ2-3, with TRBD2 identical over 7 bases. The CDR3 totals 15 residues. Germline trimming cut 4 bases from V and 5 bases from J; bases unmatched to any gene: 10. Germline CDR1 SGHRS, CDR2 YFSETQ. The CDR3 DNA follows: TGCGCCAGCAGCGAGAACCCGACTAGCCGAGATACGCAGTATTTT. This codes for CASSENPTSRDTQYF. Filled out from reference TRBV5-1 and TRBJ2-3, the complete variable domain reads KAGVTQTPRYLIKTRGQQVTLSCSPISGHRSVSWYQQTPGQGLQFLFEYFSETQRNKGNFPGRFSGRQFSNSRSEMNVSTLELGDSALYLCASSENPTSRDTQYFGPGTRLTVL.

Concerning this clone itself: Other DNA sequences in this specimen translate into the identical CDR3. Written as DNA, the CDR3 is TGTGCCAGCAGCTTGGGTGGGACTAGCGGGCCCTACGAGCAGTACTTC. Translating gives CASSLGGTSGPYEQYF. The V call is TRBV5-4, the J call TRBJ2-7; 12 bases fit TRBD2. The trim removed 0 bases at V and 2 bases at J, leaving 3 bases unmatched. The germline gives CDR1 SGHNT, CDR2 YYREEE (reference sequence). The CDR3 has 16 amino acids.